These 32 T cell receptor beta chains were sequenced from one sample in a study of T cell responses to AZD1222 COVID-19 vaccine. TCRdb's copy holds only in-frame clones and misses some; the assay was immunoSEQ multiplex PCR. The sample shows roughly 110,000 clones, just over 90% of them seen only once. This specimen was peripheral blood, taken 28 days after the second AZD1222 dose. Every receptor here comes from an adult who received the AZD1222 COVID-19 vaccine.

To note about this clone: Sequence at one end of the junction differs from germline and may be a read error. V and J are TRBV27 and TRBJ1-1; D is unresolved. CDR3 size: 13 residues. CDR1 is MNHEY and CDR2 is SMNVEV in the germline V gene (reference sequence). CDR3 in amino acids: CASRLLANTEAFF. The CDR3 DNA reads TGTGCCAGCCGTTTGCTAGCGAACACTGAAGCTTTCTTT.

The V and J genes are TRBV7-6 and TRBJ2-2; 7 positions match TRBD2. The V gene's germline CDR1 is SGHVS and CDR2 FNYEAQ. This CDR3 is built from 16 residues. V shed 5 bases and J 5 bases; nucleotides not matched to a gene: 11. The CDR3 DNA reads as TGTGCCAGCAGCCCTGGGGGGGGAGGGCGAACCGGGGAGCTGTTTTTT. It translates to CASSPGGGGRTGELFF.

The chain links TRBV13 to TRBJ1-3; 8 positions match TRBD1. With 4 bases clipped from V and 3 bases from J, the junction kept 8 bases outside the gene matches. Germline lookup yields CDR1 PRHDT and CDR2 FYEKMQ (reference sequence). CDR3 length: 16 residues. In DNA form, the CDR3 reads TGTGCCAGCAGCTCCCGCTACGGGACAGGTGGAAACACCATATATTTT. Encoded protein: CASSSRYGTGGNTIYF.

The rearrangement uses TRBV6-5 and TRBJ1-2; D gene ambiguous. CDR3 length: 13 residues. Per germline, CDR1 MNHEY and CDR2 SVGAGI. The V end lost 2 bases, the J end lost 4 bases, and 8 bases lay between the germline ends. CDR3 in DNA: TGTGCCAGCAGTTACGGGAGCTTCTATGGCTACACCTTC. Translation gives CASSYGSFYGYTF.

This clone has only one observation. V usage is TRBV5-4 and J usage is TRBJ1-2; 9 nucleotides align to TRBD1. The CDR3 is 15 amino acids. J lost 8 bases, V lost 5 bases, and 13 bases had no gene match. CDR1 is SGHNT and CDR2 is YYREEE in the germline V gene (reference sequence). DNA for the CDR3: TGTGCCAGCAGTTTACGACAGGGGGATTTTTACGGCTACACCTTC. Translation gives CASSLRQGDFYGYTF. The whole variable domain, filled in from reference TRBV5-4 and TRBJ1-2, reads ETGVTQSPTHLIKTRGQQVTLRCSSQSGHNTVSWYQQALGQGPQFIFQYYREEENGRGNFPPRFSGLQFPNYSSELNVNALELDDSALYLCASSLRQGDFYGYTFGSGTRLTVV.

The J gene is TRBJ1-5, the V gene TRBV3-1 (or the pseudogene TRBV3-2); TRBD1 aligns across 8 bases. The CDR3 sequence is 19 residues long. Per the germline V gene, CDR1 is LGHDT and CDR2 is YNNKEL (reference sequence). With 1 base clipped from V and 2 bases from J, the junction kept 13 bases outside the gene matches. The CDR3 reads CASSQGRAPGGERNQPQHF. The CDR3 nucleotides are TGTGCCAGCAGCCAAGGAAGGGCCCCAGGGGGCGAGCGCAATCAGCCCCAGCATTTT.

The genes are TRBV6-5 and TRBJ2-7; 7 positions match TRBD2. The length of the CDR3 is 13 residues. Germline V lookup: CDR1 MNHEY, CDR2 SVGAGI. V trimming: 4 bases; J trimming: 5 bases; junction bases outside the gene matches: 5. The CDR3 spells CASSWGGINEQYF. For the CDR3, the DNA is TGTGCCAGCAGTTGGGGGGGAATCAACGAGCAGTACTTC.

This clone was recorded only once. Here the CDR3 reads CASSPSGQSQHF. In DNA form, the CDR3 reads TGTGCCAGCTCACCATCCGGACAGTCCCAGCATTTT. The chain has TRBV18 and TRBJ1-5; the D gene is possibly TRBD1 (6 bases). This CDR3 comprises 12 residues. V lost 2 bases and J lost 11, with 10 bases in between. CDR1 is KGHSH, CDR2 LQKENI, per germline.

V usage is TRBV10-3 and J usage is TRBJ1-5, with D tentatively TRBD1 (5 bases). The V gene's germline CDR1 is ENHRY and CDR2 SYGVKD. CDR3 length: 14 amino acids. The V gene lost 4 bases and the J gene lost 0 bases, with 7 bases spanning the gap. This chain's CDR3 is CAISARDSNQPQHF. CDR3 sequence (DNA): TGTGCCATCAGTGCCAGGGATAGCAATCAGCCCCAGCATTTT.

The chain's CDR3 is CASSRDINQPQHF. The CDR3 nucleotides are TGCGCCAGCAGCCGGGACATCAATCAGCCCCAGCATTTT. The chain employs TRBV5-1 and TRBJ1-5; a weak D match, TRBD1 (6 bases). The CDR3 is 13 amino acids. Trimming stripped 4 bases from V and 3 bases from J, with 8 bases between. CDR1 is SGHRS and CDR2 is YFSETQ in the germline V gene.

Worth noting for this clone: No DNA is shown, since the ends of the CDR3 on it are uncertain; the CDR3 is the one TCRdb lists. This sequence joins TRBV27 and TRBJ1-6; TRBD1, the table's D call, was not compared with the DNA. The CDR3 is 18 residues long, counting both termini. Germline CDR1 is MNHEY and CDR2 is SMNVEV (reference sequence). CDR3 sequence: CASSFLAGGFNKNSPLHF.

The chain has TRBV6-5 and TRBJ1-1; TRBD1 might be the D (5 bases). Germline V gene sequence: CDR1 MNHEY, CDR2 SVGAGI. CDR3 length: 14 amino acids. Deletions cut 6 bases from V and 3 bases from J, with 14 bases between. The CDR3 bases are TGTGCCAGCAGGGACGGCAGGGACCACACTGAAGCTTTCTTT. Amino acids: CASRDGRDHTEAFF.

The chain combines TRBV18 with TRBJ1-2; D not resolved. This CDR3 spans 13 amino acids. Trimming pared 2 bases from V and 7 bases from J, leaving 11 bases between. Germline lookup yields CDR1 KGHSH and CDR2 LQKENI. The CDR3 loop is CASSPAGSRGYTF. In nucleotides, the CDR3 is TGTGCCAGCTCACCAGCAGGTTCTCGTGGCTACACCTTC.

The chain combines TRBV29-1 with TRBJ2-3; TRBD1 or TRBD2 may be the D gene (6 bases each). Per germline, CDR1 SQVTM and CDR2 ANQGSEA. The V gene lost 0 bases and the J gene lost 7 bases, with 20 bases spanning the gap. This CDR3 contains 16 residues. The CDR3 DNA sequence: TGCAGCGTTGAAGATCGGAGGGGGAAAGCGCAGCATACGCAGTATTTT. It yields the protein CSVEDRRGKAQHTQYF.

The chain carries TRBV6-2 or TRBV6-3 and TRBJ2-5, with no clear D. Germline V gene lookup returns CDR1 MNHEY and CDR2 SVGEGT. The CDR3 runs 13 residues. The germline V and J ends were trimmed by 4 bases and 5 bases, with 11 bases remaining between them. Here the CDR3 DNA reads TGTGCCAGCAGTTTGGTGGGCGTTGAGACCCAGTACTTC. It is translated as CASSLVGVETQYF.

This chain joins TRBV27 and TRBJ2-3, with D perhaps given as TRBD1 or TRBD2 (7 bases each). V was trimmed by 5 bases and J by 2 bases, leaving 14 bases between them. The CDR3 length is 15 residues. Germline V CDR1 and CDR2: MNHEY, SMNVEV (reference sequence). As DNA, the CDR3 is TGTGCCAGCAGTCGAGCGGGACAGAACACAGATACGCAGTATTTT. As protein: CASSRAGQNTDTQYF.

The CDR3 reads CASIIIGGTEAFF. The CDR3 DNA reads as TGTGCCAGCATCATTATTGGAGGCACTGAAGCTTTCTTT. The chain couples TRBV12-3 or TRBV12-4 to TRBJ1-1; no definite D call. The CDR3 is 13 residues long. V gave up 7 bases and J gave up 4 bases, with 13 bases separating them.

CDR3 sequence (DNA): TGTGCCAGCAGCTTAAGGGGGGGGAGTCCCCTCCACTTT. This codes for CASSLRGGSPLHF. The chain joins TRBV7-2 to TRBJ1-6, with D perhaps matching TRBD1 (6 bases). V was shortened by 2 bases and J by 13 bases, with 12 bases between the two germline ends. The germline CDR1 and CDR2 sequences are SGHTA and FQGNSA. This CDR3 has 13 residues.

The rearrangement uses TRBV19 and TRBJ1-2; no clear D. Per germline, CDR1 LNHDA and CDR2 SQIVND (reference sequence). The CDR3 covers 15 residues. Trimming pared 3 bases from V and 5 bases from J, leaving 16 bases between. CDR3 sequence (DNA): TGTGCCAGTAGTATTGGACGGAACCTACCATATGGCTACACCTTC. Protein sequence: CASSIGRNLPYGYTF.

The chain is built from TRBV6-5 and TRBJ2-7, with a possible D match to TRBD2 (5 bases). Per the germline V gene, CDR1 is MNHEY and CDR2 is SVGAGI. The CDR3 length is 15 residues. Trimming left V 7 bases short and J 4 bases short, with 20 bases between. Written as DNA, the CDR3 is TGTGCCAGCATCCTACAGACGGGGAGCTTGTACGAGCAGTACTTC. Its translation is CASILQTGSLYEQYF.

The V and J genes are TRBV7-2 and TRBJ2-3; D may be TRBD2 (5 bases). V was trimmed by 3 bases and J by 2 bases, leaving 12 bases between them. Germline CDR1 is SGHTA and CDR2 is FQGNSA. The CDR3 is 15 residues long. CDR3 loop: CASSFGSVHTDTQYF. CDR3 nucleotide sequence: TGTGCCAGCAGCTTTGGTAGCGTTCACACAGATACGCAGTATTTT.

This chain joins TRBV9 and TRBJ1-2; D gene uncertain. The CDR3 extends over 15 amino acids. The V gene lost 4 bases and the J gene lost 3 bases, with 16 bases spanning the gap. CDR1 SGDLS and CDR2 YYNGEE come from the germline V gene. Written as DNA, the CDR3 is TGTGCCAGCAGCCCTCGGTCCACCGAGTACTATGGCTACACCTTC. Amino acid sequence: CASSPRSTEYYGYTF. Full variable domain (missing parts from reference TRBV9 and TRBJ1-2): DSGVTQTPKHLITATGQRVTLRCSPRSGDLSVYWYQQSLDQGLQFLIQYYNGEERAKGNILERFSAQQFPDLHSELNLSSLELGDSALYFCASSPRSTEYYGYTFGSGTRLTVV.

The chain combines TRBV7-6 with TRBJ2-1, with TRBD1 matching over 11 bases. The V gene end was trimmed by 6 bases and the J gene end by 1 base; junction bases not matched to a gene: 17. The germline V gene encodes CDR1 SGHVS and CDR2 FNYEAQ. CDR3 length equals 20 residues. The DNA for the CDR3 is TGTGCCAGCAGTTCCCCCCCGGGGACAGGGGGATTTAGGTCCTACAATGAGCAGTTCTTC. It yields the protein CASSSPPGTGGFRSYNEQFF.

The J gene is TRBJ2-7, the V gene TRBV6-5, with D tentatively TRBD2 (5 bases). V shed 5 bases and J shed 1 base, with 12 bases lying between them. This CDR3 is 14 amino acids long. Germline V CDR1 and CDR2: MNHEY, SVGAGI. CDR3 amino acids: CASSPRARSYEQYF. CDR3 sequence (DNA): TGTGCCAGCAGTCCGAGGGCGAGGTCCTACGAGCAGTACTTC.

The chain employs TRBV5-6 and TRBJ1-1; the D gene is possibly TRBD1 (6 bases). Looked up from germline, CDR1 is SGHDT and CDR2 is YYEEEE. The V end was cut by 7 bases, the J end by 0 bases, with 13 bases between. CDR3 length: 14 residues. The CDR3 loop is CASDRGGMNTEAFF. Here the CDR3 DNA reads TGTGCCAGCGATAGGGGGGGAATGAACACTGAAGCTTTCTTT.

This chain connects TRBV21-1 to TRBJ2-7; whether TRBD2, the table's D call, matches the DNA was not checked. TRBV21-1 is given as a pseudogene. The CDR3 is made up of 13 amino acids. The CDR3 nucleotides are TGTGCCACCCCCGGGACTAGCTCCTACGAGCAGTACTTC. Translated: CATPGTSSYEQYF.

The V and J genes are TRBV5-1 and TRBJ1-1; D might be TRBD1 (6 bases). CDR1 and CDR2 from the germline V gene are SGHRS and YFSETQ. Between the trimmed V and J ends, which lost 2 bases and 6 bases, there was a span of 14 bases. The CDR3 is made up of 14 amino acids. The CDR3 spells CASSFRGQGSEAFF. The CDR3 DNA is TGCGCCAGCAGCTTCCGGGGGCAGGGTTCTGAAGCTTTCTTT.

The chain couples TRBV28 to TRBJ2-7; 8 nucleotides match TRBD2. Germline trimming cut 2 bases from V and 2 bases from J; bases unmatched to any gene: 2. Germline loops: CDR1 MDHEN, CDR2 SYDVKM. This CDR3 is 14 amino acids long. The CDR3 sequence: CASSLNGGAYEQYF. The CDR3 coding sequence is TGTGCCAGCAGTTTAAACGGGGGGGCCTACGAGCAGTACTTC.

CDR3 in DNA: TGCGCCAGCAGTGAAGTCTCTAGCGGGACGACTGAGCAGTTCTTC. Its protein is CASSEVSSGTTEQFF. The genes are TRBV10-2 and TRBJ2-1, with 9 bases identical to TRBD2. The CDR3 consists of 15 residues. V gave up 3 bases and J gave up 9 bases; unmatched junction bases: 9. Germline CDR1 and CDR2: WSHSY and SAAADI.

The chain couples TRBV2 to TRBJ1-6, with 9 bases that match TRBD1. Germline V gives CDR1 SNHLY, CDR2 FYNNEI. The CDR3 runs to 17 residues. Trimming took 6 bases from V and 0 from J; bases not matched to a gene: 6. The chain's CDR3 is CASRGTGWSSYNSPLHF. For the CDR3, the DNA is TGTGCCAGCAGGGGGACAGGGTGGAGCTCCTATAATTCACCCCTCCACTTT.

J is TRBJ2-7 and V is TRBV28; D uncertain. CDR1 and CDR2 (germline): MDHEN, SYDVKM. CDR3 length equals 11 residues. V lost 1 base to trimming and J lost 5 bases, with 3 bases between them. CDR3 DNA: TGTGCCAGCAGTTTATTACACGAGCAGTACTTC. Its protein product is CASSLLHEQYF.

This clone has just one count. This rearrangement joins TRBV30 to TRBJ1-6, with a possible D match to TRBD1 (6 bases). The V end lost 0 bases, the J end lost 7 bases, and 10 bases lay between the germline ends. The V gene's germline CDR1 is GTSNPN and CDR2 SVGIG (reference sequence). This CDR3 spans 14 amino acids. In DNA form, the CDR3 reads TGTGCCTGGAGTGTAATCACAGGGAATTCACCCCTCCACTTT. Its translation is CAWSVITGNSPLHF. Looking up the rest from reference TRBV30 and TRBJ1-6 gives the full variable domain: SQTIHQWPATLVQPVGSPLSLECTVEGTSNPNLYWYRQAAGRGLQLLFYSVGIGQISSEVPQNLSASRPQDRQFILSSKKLLLSDSGFYLCAWSVITGNSPLHFGNGTRLTVT.